This TCR beta chain emerged from a study of T cells in Graves' hyperthyroidism and ophthalmopathy. Diagnosis of hyperthyroidism was new in patients aged 18 to 65, and its duration was under 2 months. Per germline, CDR1 SEHNR and CDR2 FQNEAQ (reference sequence). The V gene end was trimmed by 5 bases and the J gene end by 6 bases; junction bases not matched to a gene: 16. This CDR3 has 17 amino acids. RNA transcripts were the template for amplifying TCR beta CDR3 regions. First-round RT-PCR with HTBI primers amplified the TCR CDR3 region. TCRdb processed the multiplex PCR reads anew with MiXCR; each CDR3 protein has one entry. The repertoire has approximately 430,000 distinct CDR3 sequences, 15% to 19% of them found once; the top ten carry around 14%.

The chain carries TRBV7-9 and TRBJ1-1, with TRBD1 matching 9 bases. Sequenced: blood. This TCR was sampled from a woman aged 18-35 years with Graves' hyperthyroidism. Written as DNA, the CDR3 is TGTGCCAGCAGCGCCCACAGGGGGCTGAACAGGGAAGCTGAAGCTTTCTTT. It yields the protein CASSAHRGLNREAEAFF.